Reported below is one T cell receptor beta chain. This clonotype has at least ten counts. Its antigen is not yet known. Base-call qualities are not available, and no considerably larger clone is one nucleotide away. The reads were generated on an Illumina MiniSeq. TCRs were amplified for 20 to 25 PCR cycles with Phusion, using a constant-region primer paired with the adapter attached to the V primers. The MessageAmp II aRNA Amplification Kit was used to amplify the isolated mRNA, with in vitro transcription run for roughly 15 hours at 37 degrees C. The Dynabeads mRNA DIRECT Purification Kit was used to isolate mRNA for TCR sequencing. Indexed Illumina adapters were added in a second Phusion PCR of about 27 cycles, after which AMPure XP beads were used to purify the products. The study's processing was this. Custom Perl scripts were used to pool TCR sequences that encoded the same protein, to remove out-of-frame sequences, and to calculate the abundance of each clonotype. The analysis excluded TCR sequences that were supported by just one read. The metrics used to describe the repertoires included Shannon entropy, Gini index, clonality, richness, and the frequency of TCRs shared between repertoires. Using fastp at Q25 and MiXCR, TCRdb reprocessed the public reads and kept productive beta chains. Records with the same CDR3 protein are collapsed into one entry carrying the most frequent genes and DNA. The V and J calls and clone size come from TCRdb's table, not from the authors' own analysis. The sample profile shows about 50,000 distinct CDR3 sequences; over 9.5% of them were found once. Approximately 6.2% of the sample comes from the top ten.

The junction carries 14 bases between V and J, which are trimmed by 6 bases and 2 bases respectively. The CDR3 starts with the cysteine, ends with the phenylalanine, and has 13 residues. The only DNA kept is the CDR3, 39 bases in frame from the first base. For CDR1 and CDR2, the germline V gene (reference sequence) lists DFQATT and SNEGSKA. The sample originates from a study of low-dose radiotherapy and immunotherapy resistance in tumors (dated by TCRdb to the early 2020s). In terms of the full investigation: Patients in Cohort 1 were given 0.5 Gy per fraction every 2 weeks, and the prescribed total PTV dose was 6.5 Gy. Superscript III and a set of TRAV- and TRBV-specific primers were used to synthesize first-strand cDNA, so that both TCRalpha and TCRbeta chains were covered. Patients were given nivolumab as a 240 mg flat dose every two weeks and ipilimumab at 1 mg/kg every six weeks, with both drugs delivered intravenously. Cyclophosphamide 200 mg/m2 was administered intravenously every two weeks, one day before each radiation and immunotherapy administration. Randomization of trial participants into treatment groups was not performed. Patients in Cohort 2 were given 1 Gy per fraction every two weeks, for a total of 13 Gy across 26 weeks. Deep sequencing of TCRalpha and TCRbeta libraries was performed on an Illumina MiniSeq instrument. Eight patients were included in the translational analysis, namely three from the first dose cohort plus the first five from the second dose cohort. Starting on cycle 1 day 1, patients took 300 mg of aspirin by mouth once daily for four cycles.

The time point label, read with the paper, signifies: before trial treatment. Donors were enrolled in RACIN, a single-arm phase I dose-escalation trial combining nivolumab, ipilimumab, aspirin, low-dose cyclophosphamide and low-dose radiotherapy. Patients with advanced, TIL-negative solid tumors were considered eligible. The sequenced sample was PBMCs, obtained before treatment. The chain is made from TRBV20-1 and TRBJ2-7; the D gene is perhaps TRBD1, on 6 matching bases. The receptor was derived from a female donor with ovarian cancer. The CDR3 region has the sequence CSAPTGSPYEQYF. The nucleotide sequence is TGCAGTGCCCCTACAGGGTCCCCCTACGAGCAGTACTTC.